Shown below are 9 T cell receptor beta chains from a single sample sequenced in a study of monozygotic twins with inflammatory bowel disease. TCRdb re-called the 5' RACE reads and catalogs CDR3 proteins one per entry, DNA excluded. The table for this sample gives roughly 120,000 distinct CDR3 sequences. The sequenced sample consisted of blood. All receptors derive from a human donor with ulcerative colitis or Crohn's disease, or a healthy co-twin of an affected twin (not recorded which).

This chain uses TRBV6-1 with TRBJ1-5; TCRdb proposes TRBD1, but this gene call is untestable without DNA. The V gene's germline CDR1 is MNHNS and CDR2 SASEGT. The CDR3 contains 13 residues. CDR3: CASSGSRGQPQHF.

The chain has TRBV28 and TRBJ1-2; lacking DNA, the TRBD1 call made by TCRdb goes unchecked. Looked up from germline, CDR1 is MDHEN and CDR2 is SYDVKM. CDR3 length equals 14 residues. The chain's CDR3 is CASSSDRGRRGYTF.

The genes are TRBV6-1 and TRBJ2-1; as DNA is missing, the TRBD2 call by TCRdb cannot be tested. The CDR3 spans 15 residues. Germline loops: CDR1 MNHNS, CDR2 SASEGT. The CDR3 sequence: CASSPGLAVMSRKFF.

The chain couples TRBV5-4 to TRBJ2-5; TCRdb calls TRBD2, which cannot be checked without DNA. There are 14 residues in the CDR3. Germline V gene data show CDR1 as SGHNT and CDR2 as YYREEE (reference sequence). CDR3 region: CASSFARAQETQYF.

The chain's CDR3 is CASSQDKGDRGHGSYNSPLHF. This chain joins TRBV4-2 and TRBJ1-6; the TRBD1 assignment by TCRdb is unverifiable without DNA. Germline-derived CDR1 and CDR2 are LGHNA and YNFKEQ. The CDR3 sequence is 21 residues long.

J is TRBJ2-7 and V is TRBV6-5. The CDR3 sequence is 15 residues long. Germline V gene lookup returns CDR1 MNHEY and CDR2 SVGAGI. This chain's CDR3 is CASSYSSAYSYEQYF.

This chain links TRBV20-1 with TRBJ2-3. CDR1 is DFQATT and CDR2 is SNEGSKA in the germline V gene (reference sequence). The CDR3 has 16 residues. CDR3 protein: CSARDRLAGFTDTQYF.

The V call is TRBV20-1, the J call TRBJ2-3; there is no DNA to check the TCRdb D call of TRBD1. The CDR3 consists of 13 residues. Germline V gene sequence: CDR1 DFQATT, CDR2 SNEGSKA (reference sequence). The CDR3 sequence: CSAVTGGTDTQYF.

The chain employs TRBV5-1 and TRBJ2-2; the D gene TCRdb calls, TRBD2, cannot be checked with no DNA. The germline V gene has CDR1 SGHRS and CDR2 YFSETQ. The CDR3 is 16 residues long. CDR3 protein: CASSTGLAGGTGELFF.